This T cell receptor beta chain was identified during a study of T-cell reconstitution after alpha-beta-depleted transplantation in children. General study points: Newly produced T cells mostly accounted for T-cell counts and diversity one year post-transplant. Several hundred graft clones that had expanded were reportedly the source of alpha-beta T cells about two months after transplant.

Unique molecular identifiers were incorporated when the TCRbeta library was constructed. TCRdb passed the PCR reads through MiXCR, listing each CDR3 protein once. This sample has about 510,000 distinct CDR3 sequences, with about an eighth found just once. The table lists this clonotype with a few counts. Its antigen is still unknown. The sequencing here drew on PBMCs, mostly from graft donor cells, taken 180 days after TCRalphabeta/CD19-depleted stem cell transplant. The receptor was derived from a female patient between 2 and 15 years old who had a stem cell transplant for aplastic anemia, so the T cells may come from the graft donor.

In nucleotides, the CDR3 is TGCGCCAGCAGCTTGAGTTACAGCTCCTACGAGCAGTACGTC. Encoded protein: CASSLSYSSYEQYV. The chain uses TRBV5-1 and TRBJ2-7, with unresolved D. Trimming took off 1 base at V and 0 bases at J, with 8 bases between the two ends. The CDR3 has 14 amino acids. Germline V lookup: CDR1 SGHRS, CDR2 YFSETQ.